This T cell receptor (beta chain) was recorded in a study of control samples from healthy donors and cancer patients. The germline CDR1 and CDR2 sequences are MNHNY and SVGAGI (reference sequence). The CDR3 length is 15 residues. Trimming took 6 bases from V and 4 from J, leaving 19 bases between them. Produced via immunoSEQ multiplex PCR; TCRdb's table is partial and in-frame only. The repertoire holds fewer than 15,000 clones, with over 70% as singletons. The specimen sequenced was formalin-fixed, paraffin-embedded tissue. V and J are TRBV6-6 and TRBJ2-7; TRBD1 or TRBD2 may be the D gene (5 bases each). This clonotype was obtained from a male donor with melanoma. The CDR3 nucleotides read TGTGCCAGCAGCCCCATGATGGGGGACCGATACGAGCAGTACTTC. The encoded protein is CASSPMMGDRYEQYF.